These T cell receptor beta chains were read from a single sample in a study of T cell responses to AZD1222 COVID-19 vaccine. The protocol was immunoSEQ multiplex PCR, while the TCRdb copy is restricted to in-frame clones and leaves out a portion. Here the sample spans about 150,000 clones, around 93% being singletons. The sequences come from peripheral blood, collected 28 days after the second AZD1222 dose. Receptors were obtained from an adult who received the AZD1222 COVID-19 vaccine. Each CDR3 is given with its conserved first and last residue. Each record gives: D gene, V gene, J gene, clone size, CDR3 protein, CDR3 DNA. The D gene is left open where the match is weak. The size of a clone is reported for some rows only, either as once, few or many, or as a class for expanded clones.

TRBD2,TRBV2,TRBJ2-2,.,CASRWAGDGELFF,TGTGCCAGCCGTTGGGCGGGGGACGGGGAGCTGTTTTTT
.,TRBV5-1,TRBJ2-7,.,CASSLPRDSRDYEQYF,TGCGCCAGCAGCTTGCCCCGGGACTCACGGGACTACGAGCAGTACTTC
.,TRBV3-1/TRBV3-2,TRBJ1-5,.,CASSQDYNQPQHF,TGTGCCAGCAGCCAGGACTACAATCAGCCCCAGCATTTT
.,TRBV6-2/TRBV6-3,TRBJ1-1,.,CASSRGVGGPGTEAFF,TGTGCCAGCAGTCGAGGCGTCGGGGGGCCGGGCACTGAAGCTTTCTTT
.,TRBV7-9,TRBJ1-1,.,CASSFGVGNTEAFF,TGTGCCAGCAGCTTTGGGGTAGGGAACACTGAAGCTTTCTTT
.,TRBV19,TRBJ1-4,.,CASSIGAVPNEKLFF,TGTGCCAGTAGTATAGGGGCCGTACCTAATGAAAAACTGTTTTTT
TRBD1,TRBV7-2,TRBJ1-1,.,CASSKRQGLNVNTEAFF,TGTGCCAGCAGCAAGCGACAGGGGTTGAATGTGAACACTGAAGCTTTCTTT
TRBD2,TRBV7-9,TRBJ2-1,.,CASSPTPGLKNANEQFF,TGTGCCAGCAGCCCTACGCCGGGACTAAAGAATGCCAATGAGCAGTTCTTC
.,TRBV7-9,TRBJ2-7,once,CASTPLPGASYEQYF,TGTGCCAGCACCCCCCTTCCAGGGGCCTCCTACGAGCAGTACTTC
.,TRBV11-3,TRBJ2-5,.,CASSRGGETQYF,TGTGCCAGCAGTAGGGGAGGAGAGACCCAGTACTTC
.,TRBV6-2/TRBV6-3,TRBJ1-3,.,CASSYSTGNTIYF,TGTGCCAGCAGTTACTCGACGGGAAACACCATATATTTT
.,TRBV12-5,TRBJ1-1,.,CASGLVLGQLNTEAFF,TGTGCTAGTGGTTTGGTACTAGGACAGCTAAACACTGAAGCTTTCTTT
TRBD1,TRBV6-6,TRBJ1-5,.,CASTPTGTGYQPQHF,TGTGCCAGCACCCCTACTGGGACAGGGTATCAGCCCCAGCATTTT
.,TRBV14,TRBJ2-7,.,CASSQDSYRQGSDEQYF,TGTGCCAGCAGCCAAGACTCTTACAGGCAGGGGAGCGACGAGCAGTACTTC
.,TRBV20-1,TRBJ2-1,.,CSARLDNEQFF,TGCAGTGCTAGACTCGACAATGAGCAGTTCTTC
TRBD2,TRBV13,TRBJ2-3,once,CASSFFDRAGESTDTQYF,TGTGCCAGCAGCTTCTTCGATAGAGCGGGAGAGAGCACAGATACGCAGTATTTT
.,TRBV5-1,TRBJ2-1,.,CASSSRTLQFF,TGCGCCAGCAGCTCCCGGACTCTCCAGTTCTTC
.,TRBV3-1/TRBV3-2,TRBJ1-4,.,CASSQDIQKLFF,TGTGCCAGCAGCCAAGATATCCAAAAACTGTTTTTT
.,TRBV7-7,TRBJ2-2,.,CASSLGASPNTGELFF,TGTGCCAGCAGCTTGGGAGCTAGCCCTAACACCGGGGAGCTGTTTTTT
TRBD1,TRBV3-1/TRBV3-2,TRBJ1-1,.,CASSHTGQGVTEAFF,TGTGCCAGCAGCCACACGGGACAGGGGGTAACTGAAGCTTTCTTT
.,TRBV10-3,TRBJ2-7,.,CAGGGNYEQYF,TGTGCCGGGGGGGGCAACTACGAGCAGTACTTC
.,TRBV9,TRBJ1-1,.,CASSVSGLRAGRAFF,TGTGCCAGCAGCGTATCGGGGCTTCGGGCGGGTAGAGCTTTCTTT
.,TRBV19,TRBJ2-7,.,CASSIQGSEQYF,TGTGCCAGTAGTATACAGGGCTCCGAGCAGTACTTC
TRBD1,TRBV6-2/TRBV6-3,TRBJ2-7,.,CASSSQGAYEQYF,TGTGCCAGCAGTTCCCAGGGGGCCTACGAGCAGTACTTC
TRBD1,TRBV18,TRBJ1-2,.,CASSPFPGQGKGASGYTF,TGTGCCAGCTCACCATTTCCCGGACAGGGGAAGGGTGCTAGCGGCTACACCTTC
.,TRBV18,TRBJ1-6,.,CASSSGDPYNSPLHF,TGTGCCAGCTCATCCGGGGACCCCTATAATTCACCCCTCCACTTT
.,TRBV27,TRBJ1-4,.,CASSMVWREKLFF,TGTGCCAGCAGTATGGTTTGGCGTGAAAAACTGTTTTTT
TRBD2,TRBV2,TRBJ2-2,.,CARQPSGTNTGELFF,TGTGCCCGACAACCCAGCGGGACGAACACCGGGGAGCTGTTTTTT
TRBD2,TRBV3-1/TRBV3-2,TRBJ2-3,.,CASSRIPLAGGPTDTQYF,TGTGCCAGCAGCCGAATCCCACTAGCGGGGGGGCCCACAGATACGCAGTATTTT
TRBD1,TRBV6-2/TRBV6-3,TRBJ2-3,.,CASSPEGGQGITQYF,TGTGCCAGCAGTCCGGAGGGGGGACAGGGCATTACGCAGTATTTT
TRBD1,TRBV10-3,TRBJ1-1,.,CAISISDRGTDTEAFF,TGTGCCATCAGCATCTCCGACAGGGGTACTGACACTGAAGCTTTCTTT
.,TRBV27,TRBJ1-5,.,CASSQSGRPQHF,TGTGCCAGCAGTCAGTCAGGGCGGCCCCAGCATTTT
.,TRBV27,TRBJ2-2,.,CASSFRQAPNTGELFF,TGTGCCAGCAGTTTCCGACAGGCCCCGAACACCGGGGAGCTGTTTTTT
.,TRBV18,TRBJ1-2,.,CASSPRLGNYGYTF,TGTGCCAGCTCACCCAGGTTGGGTAACTATGGCTACACCTTC
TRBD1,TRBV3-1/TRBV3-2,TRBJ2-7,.,CASSAIGTAYEQYF,TGTGCCAGCAGCGCTATCGGGACAGCTTACGAGCAGTACTTC
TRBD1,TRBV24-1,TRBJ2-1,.,CATSARTGYNEQFF,TGTGCCACTTCCGCCCGGACAGGTTACAATGAGCAGTTCTTC
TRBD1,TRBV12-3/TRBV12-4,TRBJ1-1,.,CASSRQGGGKAFF,TGTGCCAGCAGCCGACAGGGCGGGGGGAAAGCTTTCTTT
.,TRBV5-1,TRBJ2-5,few,CASSLRGLGETQYF,TGCGCCAGCAGCTTGCGGGGGCTTGGAGAGACCCAGTACTTC
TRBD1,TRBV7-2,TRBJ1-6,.,CASSLLRGQGSPLHF,TGTGCCAGCAGCTTACTGAGGGGGCAAGGGTCACCCCTCCACTTT
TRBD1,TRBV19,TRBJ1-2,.,CASSTSGTADGYTF,TGTGCCAGTAGTACCTCCGGGACAGCCGATGGCTACACCTTC
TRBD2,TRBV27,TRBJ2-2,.,CASSLFSGSAGELFF,TGTGCCAGCAGTTTATTTAGCGGGAGCGCCGGGGAGCTGTTTTTT
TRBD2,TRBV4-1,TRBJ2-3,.,CASSQDRASGRVSTDTQYF,TGCGCCAGCAGCCAAGATCGAGCTAGCGGGAGGGTTAGCACAGATACGCAGTATTTT
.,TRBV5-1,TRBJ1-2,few,CASSSSGGDYGYTF,TGCGCCAGCAGCTCGTCTGGGGGAGACTATGGCTACACCTTC
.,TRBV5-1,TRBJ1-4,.,CASSLNLEKLFF,TGCGCCAGCAGCCTAAACCTTGAAAAACTGTTTTTT
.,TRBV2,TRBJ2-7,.,CAGNREGIYEQYF,TGTGCCGGGAACCGGGAAGGAATTTACGAGCAGTACTTC
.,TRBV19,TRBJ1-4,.,CASSTTGTPREKLFF,TGTGCCAGTAGTACCACCGGGACACCAAGAGAAAAACTGTTTTTT
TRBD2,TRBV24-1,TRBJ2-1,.,CATSVPLAGGPTNGYNEQFF,TGTGCCACCAGTGTCCCACTAGCGGGAGGGCCTACAAATGGGTACAATGAGCAGTTCTTC
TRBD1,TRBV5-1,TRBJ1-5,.,CASSPGGQGQPQHF,TGCGCCAGCAGCCCAGGGGGCCAGGGTCAGCCCCAGCATTTT
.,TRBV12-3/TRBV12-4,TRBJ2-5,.,CASRASPETQYF,TGTGCCAGCAGAGCTTCCCCCGAGACCCAGTACTTC
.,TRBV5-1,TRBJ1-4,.,CASSLGTIEEKLFF,TGCGCCAGCAGCTTAGGGACCATAGAGGAAAAACTGTTTTTT
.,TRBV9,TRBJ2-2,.,CASTPGGRNTGELFF,TGTGCCAGCACCCCCGGGGGGCGGAACACCGGGGAGCTGTTTTTT
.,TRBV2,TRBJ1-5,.,CASRPGGREGQQPQHF,TGTGCCAGCCGCCCGGGGGGCAGGGAAGGACAACAGCCCCAGCATTTT
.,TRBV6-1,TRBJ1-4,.,CASSEWGRGSEKLFF,TGTGCCAGCAGTGAATGGGGACGGGGTTCTGAAAAACTGTTTTTT
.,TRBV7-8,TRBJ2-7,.,CASSLQVRSYEQYF,TGTGCCAGCAGCTTACAGGTTCGCTCCTACGAGCAGTACTTC